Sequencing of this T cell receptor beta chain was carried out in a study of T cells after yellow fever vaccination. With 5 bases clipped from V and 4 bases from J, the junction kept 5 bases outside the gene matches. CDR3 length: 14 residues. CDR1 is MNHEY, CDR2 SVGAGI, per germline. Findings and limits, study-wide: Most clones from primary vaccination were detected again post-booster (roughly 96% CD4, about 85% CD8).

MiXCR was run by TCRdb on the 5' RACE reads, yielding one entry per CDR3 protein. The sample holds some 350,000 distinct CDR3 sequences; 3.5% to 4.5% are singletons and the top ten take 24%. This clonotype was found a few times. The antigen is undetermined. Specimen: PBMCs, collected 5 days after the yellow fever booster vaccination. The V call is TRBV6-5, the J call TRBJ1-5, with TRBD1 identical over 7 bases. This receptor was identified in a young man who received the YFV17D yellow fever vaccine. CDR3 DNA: TGTGCCAGCAGTGAGTCGACAGGGAATCAGCCCCAGCATTTT. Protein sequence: CASSESTGNQPQHF.